The 16 T cell receptor beta chains in this list originate from one sample, sequenced in a study of identical twins. TCRdb reanalysed the 5' RACE reads using MiXCR and keeps one entry per CDR3 protein. The sample shows around 230,000 distinct CDR3 sequences, over 8% of them seen only once. The sample was memory (CD45RO+) T cells sorted from blood. Receptors were obtained from a woman aged 18-29 years in good health.

The DNA for the CDR3 is TGTGCCAGCAGCTTAGCGGGAGGAGAAGATGAGCAGTTCTTC. Translating it yields CASSLAGGEDEQFF. V usage is TRBV7-9 and J usage is TRBJ2-1, with D perhaps TRBD2 (6 bases). The CDR3 has 14 amino acids. Trimming shortened V by 0 bases and J by 8 bases, and 11 bases separated the two germline ends. From germline, CDR1 is SEHNR and CDR2 FQNEAQ (reference sequence).

This clonotype was detected ten times or more. The chain has TRBV12-3 or TRBV12-4 and TRBJ1-6; no definite D call. Between the trimmed V and J ends, which lost 3 bases and 14 bases, there was a span of 11 bases. The CDR3 contains 12 residues. CDR3 in amino acids: CASSFQVEALHF. DNA of the CDR3: TGTGCCAGCAGTTTCCAGGTCGAGGCCCTCCACTTT.

This clonotype was seen many times. The chain has TRBV7-2 and TRBJ1-1; D gene unclear. CDR1 is SGHTA and CDR2 is FQGNSA in the germline V gene. Trimming stripped 0 bases from V and 1 base from J, with 6 bases between. The CDR3 has 14 residues. The CDR3 region is CASSLAWQNTEAFF. The CDR3 nucleotides are TGTGCCAGCAGCTTAGCGTGGCAGAACACTGAAGCTTTCTTT.

This rearrangement joins TRBV18 to TRBJ2-7; D ambiguous. The CDR3 loop spans 14 amino acids. Trimming stripped 3 bases from V and 0 bases from J, with 9 bases between. Germline CDR1 and CDR2: KGHSH and LQKENI. CDR3 sequence reads: CASSPDGYSYEQYF. In DNA form, the CDR3 reads TGTGCCAGCTCACCCGACGGGTACTCCTACGAGCAGTACTTC. Using reference TRBV18 and TRBJ2-7 for the parts outside the CDR3, the full variable domain is NAGVMQNPRHLVRRRGQEARLRCSPMKGHSHVYWYRQLPEEGLKFMVYLQKENIIDESGMPKERFSAEFPKEGPSILRIQQVVRGDSAAYFCASSPDGYSYEQYFGPGTRLTVT.

This clonotype was observed a handful of times. DNA of the CDR3: TGTGCCAGCAGCCGAGAGGGGATCTATGGCTACACCTTC. Its translation is CASSREGIYGYTF. The chain has TRBV9 and TRBJ1-2, with D maybe TRBD1 (5 bases). V gave up 4 bases and J gave up 4 bases, with 11 bases separating them. Germline V lookup: CDR1 SGDLS, CDR2 YYNGEE. The CDR3 has 13 amino acids.

This clonotype was detected many times. The chain carries TRBV6-1 and TRBJ2-2; D gene uncertain. The CDR3 is 13 amino acids. V gave up 6 bases and J gave up 4 bases, with 9 bases separating them. Germline V CDR1 and CDR2: MNHNS, SASEGT. DNA of the CDR3: TGTGCCAGCAGCCCCCCTGGCACCGGGGAGCTGTTTTTT. Amino acid sequence: CASSPPGTGELFF.

This clonotype was seen many times. The CDR3 coding sequence is TGTGCCAGCAGGGGACTGAGCAAAGAGCAGTACTTC. Amino acid sequence: CASRGLSKEQYF. V and J are TRBV12-3 or TRBV12-4 and TRBJ2-7, with a tentative D call TRBD2 (6 bases). The length of the CDR3 is 12 residues. Trimming took 6 bases from V and 7 from J, leaving 13 bases between them.

V usage is TRBV9 and J usage is TRBJ2-3, with D possibly TRBD2 on 6 matching bases. This CDR3 has 14 amino acids. Germline V lookup: CDR1 SGDLS, CDR2 YYNGEE. The V gene lost 3 bases and the J gene lost 6 bases, with 14 bases spanning the gap. CDR3 DNA sequence: TGTGCCAGCAGCGACGGGACTGGGGGGGATACGCAGTATTTT. Translating it yields CASSDGTGGDTQYF.

The chain couples TRBV10-3 to TRBJ2-1, with 11 nucleotides matching TRBD1. V was pared by 8 bases and J by 6 bases, with 0 bases of the junction left unmatched. CDR1 and CDR2 from the germline V gene are ENHRY and SYGVKD. The CDR3 is made up of 12 amino acids. The CDR3, as DNA: TGTGCCATCGGGACAGGGGGCAATGAGCAGTTCTTC. It encodes CAIGTGGNEQFF.

The chain joins TRBV12-3 or TRBV12-4 to TRBJ1-2, with 7 nucleotides matching TRBD1. V shed 1 base, J shed 3 bases, and the junction held 8 bases outside the gene matches. This CDR3 region has 16 residues. The chain's CDR3 is CASSLGWDSEDYGYTF. The CDR3 bases are TGTGCCAGCAGTTTAGGCTGGGACAGTGAGGACTATGGCTACACCTTC.

This clonotype was observed a few times. This chain connects TRBV20-1 to TRBJ2-1; D is ambiguous. The CDR3 has 15 amino acids. V was clipped by 5 bases and J by 10 bases, with 24 bases between them. Germline V gene sequence: CDR1 DFQATT, CDR2 SNEGSKA (reference sequence). The CDR3 spells CSASAAVVGLWEQFF. CDR3 in DNA: TGCAGTGCTTCCGCCGCCGTAGTAGGCTTGTGGGAGCAGTTCTTC.

This rearrangement joins TRBV20-1 to TRBJ2-3, with 9 positions matching TRBD2. Germline-derived CDR1 and CDR2 are DFQATT and SNEGSKA (reference sequence). V trimming: 6 bases; J trimming: 6 bases; junction bases outside the gene matches: 7. There are 13 residues in the CDR3. CDR3 in DNA: TGCAGTGCATCGGGACTAGCCGTGGATACGCAGTATTTT. Protein sequence: CSASGLAVDTQYF.

This clonotype was seen a handful of times. The gene calls are TRBV9 and TRBJ2-7; D is undetermined. CDR1 is SGDLS and CDR2 is YYNGEE in the germline V gene. V was pared by 4 bases and J by 0 bases, with 11 bases between. This CDR3 is 14 amino acids long. CDR3 sequence reads: CASSTHGSSYEQYF. CDR3 in DNA: TGTGCCAGCAGCACCCACGGCAGCTCCTACGAGCAGTACTTC.

There are many counts of this clonotype. V is TRBV7-9 and J is TRBJ1-4; D ambiguous. The V end lost 1 base, the J end lost 0 bases, and 3 bases lay between the germline ends. The V gene's germline CDR1 is SEHNR and CDR2 FQNEAQ (reference sequence). This CDR3 is built from 14 residues. The chain's CDR3 is CASSLGSTNEKLFF. In DNA form, the CDR3 reads TGTGCCAGCAGCTTAGGCTCAACTAATGAAAAACTGTTTTTT.

The sample holds a few counts of this clonotype. The chain uses TRBV6-5 and TRBJ2-7; 9 nucleotides agree with TRBD2. V lost 2 bases and J lost 8; bases outside the gene matches: 13. Germline CDR1 reads MNHEY; CDR2 reads SVGAGI. The CDR3 covers 16 residues. The chain's CDR3 is CASSYETSGWATKQYF. The CDR3 DNA reads as TGTGCCAGCAGTTACGAGACTAGCGGATGGGCTACGAAGCAGTACTTC.

The chain is built from TRBV7-2 and TRBJ2-5; tentative D call: TRBD1 (6 bases). CDR3 length equals 13 residues. V lost 5 bases, J lost 2 bases, and 9 bases lay in between. Per the germline V gene, CDR1 is SGHTA and CDR2 is FQGNSA. The CDR3, as DNA: TGTGCCAGCAGCGGCGGACAGCAAGAGACCCAGTACTTC. It yields the protein CASSGGQQETQYF.